These 17 T cell receptor beta chains were sequenced from one sample in a study of shared clonotypes between healthy human individuals. Repertoires were generated with immunoSEQ multiplex PCR, while TCRdb's copy carries only in-frame clones and drops some. The sample consists of over a million clones, about 84% of them appearing once. The sequenced sample consisted of memory CD4+ T cells from PBMCs. Subset meaning: CD45RA-negative fraction. These receptors originate from a man aged 18 to 29 in good health. Some clones in this sample may be carry-over from other donors' samples.

The sample holds one count of this clone. The chain is built from TRBV5-6 and TRBJ2-6; the D is unclear. This CDR3 is built from 15 residues. Per the germline V gene, CDR1 is SGHDT and CDR2 is YYEEEE. The V gene lost 1 base and the J gene lost 4 bases, with 9 bases spanning the gap. The CDR3 is CASSLRLVGANVLTF. CDR3 nucleotide sequence: TGTGCCAGCAGCTTGAGGCTGGTGGGGGCCAACGTCCTGACTTTC.

V and J are TRBV7-3 and TRBJ2-3, with TRBD1 as a possible D gene (6 bases). The CDR3 runs to 14 residues. Germline assignment: CDR1 SGHTA and CDR2 FQGTGA. The ends were cut back, 4 bases at V and 2 bases at J, with 10 bases in the middle. CDR3 nucleotide sequence: TGTGCCAGCAGCTACGGACAGCCCACAGATACGCAGTATTTT. It codes for CASSYGQPTDTQYF.

This clone was observed a handful of times. CDR3 amino acids: CASANRDSPTDTQYF. The DNA of the CDR3 is TGTGCCAGTGCGAACCGGGACTCCCCCACAGATACGCAGTATTTT. V and J are TRBV19 and TRBJ2-3; D possibly corresponds to TRBD2 (6 bases). CDR1 and CDR2 from the germline V gene are LNHDA and SQIVND (reference sequence). The CDR3 is 15 residues long. Trimming took 8 bases from V and 2 from J, leaving 17 bases between them.

Concerning this clone itself: Other DNA sequences in the sample encode the same CDR3. CDR3 bases: TGTGCCTGGAGCCTTGAGGAGACCCAGTACTTC. This translates into CAWSLEETQYF. The rearrangement joins TRBV30 to TRBJ2-5, with D hard to call. V was clipped by 3 bases and J by 5 bases, with 7 bases between them. The CDR3 extends over 11 amino acids. Germline CDR1 and CDR2: GTSNPN and SVGIG (reference sequence).

J is TRBJ1-2 and V is TRBV7-9, with D hard to call. Germline V gives CDR1 SEHNR, CDR2 FQNEAQ (reference sequence). CDR3 length: 14 residues. The V and J ends lost 5 bases and 4 bases respectively, with 14 bases between them. The CDR3 coding sequence is TGTGCCAGCAGCCCATCCACCTACGGCTATGGCTACACCTTC. Its translation: CASSPSTYGYGYTF.

The J gene is TRBJ2-5, the V gene TRBV27, with TRBD2 identical over 8 bases. The CDR3 contains 11 residues. Germline CDR1 and CDR2: MNHEY and SMNVEV (reference sequence). Trimming removed 3 bases from V and 13 bases from J; junction bases left unmatched: 4. CDR3 residues: CASSFERGRYF. CDR3 DNA sequence: TGTGCCAGCAGTTTCGAGCGGGGGCGGTACTTC.

The J gene is TRBJ2-3, the V gene TRBV11-2; 7 positions match TRBD2. This CDR3 is 16 amino acids long. The trim removed 1 base at V and 4 bases at J, leaving 8 bases unmatched. CDR1 is SGHAT and CDR2 is FQNNGV in the germline V gene. CDR3 sequence (DNA): TGTGCCAGCAGCTTAGGATACGGCGGGAGCGCAGATACGCAGTATTTT. Its protein product is CASSLGYGGSADTQYF.

The chain employs TRBV5-1 and TRBJ2-3; D unclear. This CDR3 region has 14 residues. The germline gives CDR1 SGHRS, CDR2 YFSETQ. Trimming cost V 0 bases and J 5 bases, with 10 bases left between them. CDR3 sequence reads: CASSLAAGVDTQYF. The CDR3 nucleotides are TGCGCCAGCAGCTTGGCGGCAGGTGTAGATACGCAGTATTTT. Full variable domain (rest looked up from reference TRBV5-1 and TRBJ2-3): KAGVTQTPRYLIKTRGQQVTLSCSPISGHRSVSWYQQTPGQGLQFLFEYFSETQRNKGNFPGRFSGRQFSNSRSEMNVSTLELGDSALYLCASSLAAGVDTQYFGPGTRLTVL.

Here the CDR3 DNA reads TGCAGCGTTGAAGAGTTTTGGGGCCGAGAGACCCAGTACTTC. The encoded protein is CSVEEFWGRETQYF. This chain connects TRBV29-1 to TRBJ2-5; possible D gene TRBD1, 5 bases. CDR1 and CDR2 from the germline V gene are SQVTM and ANQGSEA. The CDR3 has 14 amino acids. V was shortened by 0 bases and J by 4 bases, with 12 bases between the two germline ends. Supplemented by reference TRBV29-1 and TRBJ2-5, the full variable domain reads SAVISQKPSRDICQRGTSLTIQCQVDSQVTMMFWYRQQPGQSLTLIATANQGSEATYESGFVIDKFPISRPNLTFSTLTVSNMSPEDSSIYLCSVEEFWGRETQYFGPGTRLLVL.

This clone showed up just once. This sequence joins TRBV27 and TRBJ2-7; the D gene is possibly TRBD1 (5 bases). V lost 5 bases and J 4 bases, leaving 24 bases between the germline ends. The CDR3 runs 17 residues. Per germline, CDR1 MNHEY and CDR2 SMNVEV (reference sequence). The CDR3 loop reads CASSPQGPGLAFYEQYF. CDR3 DNA sequence: TGTGCCAGCAGTCCCCAGGGTCCGGGCCTGGCATTTTACGAGCAGTACTTC.

About this clone itself: A much larger clone differs by one base, so this may be a read error. The genes are TRBV7-2 and TRBJ2-1, with D hard to call. V was clipped by 5 bases and J by 0 bases, with 5 bases between them. There are 13 residues in the CDR3. Per germline, CDR1 SGHTA and CDR2 FQGNSA. CDR3 sequence reads: CASSPISYNEQFF. For the CDR3, the DNA is TGTGCCAGCAGCCCGATCTCCTACAATGAGCAGTTCTTC.

Worth noting for this clone: Other DNA variants within this sample encode the same CDR3. The chain couples TRBV7-2 to TRBJ1-1, with D unresolved. V was shortened by 3 bases and J by 0 bases, with 5 bases between the two germline ends. The germline V gene has CDR1 SGHTA and CDR2 FQGNSA. This CDR3 comprises 13 residues. The CDR3 reads CASSFGMNTEAFF. DNA for the CDR3: TGTGCCAGCAGCTTCGGCATGAACACTGAAGCTTTCTTT.

This clone was picked up many times. This chain links TRBV28 with TRBJ1-3; TRBD1 might be the D (5 bases). This CDR3 is built from 13 residues. The V gene lost 5 bases and the J gene lost 9 bases, with 14 bases spanning the gap. CDR1 and CDR2 (germline): MDHEN, SYDVKM. The CDR3 protein is CASSRGAQGTIYF. CDR3 DNA: TGTGCCAGCAGTAGAGGTGCCCAGGGCACCATATATTTT. Filled out from reference TRBV28 and TRBJ1-3, the complete variable domain reads DVKVTQSSRYLVKRTGEKVFLECVQDMDHENMFWYRQDPGLGLRLIYFSYDVKMKEKGDIPEGYSVSREKKERFSLILESASTNQTSMYLCASSRGAQGTIYFGEGSWLTVV.

The rearrangement joins TRBV2 to TRBJ2-5; D is perhaps TRBD2 (5 bases). Germline V gene data show CDR1 as SNHLY and CDR2 as FYNNEI. With 8 bases removed from V and 5 bases from J, the gap between germline ends came to 15 bases. The CDR3 sequence is 13 residues long. The CDR3 sequence is CASDSASGETQYF. The CDR3 DNA reads as TGTGCCAGCGATAGCGCCTCCGGTGAGACCCAGTACTTC.

This clone has only a few counts. The J gene is TRBJ2-4, the V gene TRBV2, with D perhaps TRBD1 (5 bases). This CDR3 has 15 residues. V gave up 6 bases and J gave up 0 bases, with 12 bases separating them. Germline CDR1 and CDR2: SNHLY and FYNNEI. The chain's CDR3 is CASRDTVLAKNIQYF. In nucleotides, the CDR3 is TGTGCCAGCAGGGACACAGTACTAGCCAAAAACATTCAGTACTTC. Combining the CDR3 with reference TRBV2 and TRBJ2-4 gives the whole variable domain EPEVTQTPSHQVTQMGQEVILRCVPISNHLYFYWYRQILGQKVEFLVSFYNNEISEKSEIFDDQFSVERPDGSNFTLKIRSTKLEDSAMYFCASRDTVLAKNIQYFGAGTRLSVL.

The rearrangement joins TRBV29-1 to TRBJ1-6; the match to TRBD1 covers 8 bases. Germline lookup yields CDR1 SQVTM and CDR2 ANQGSEA. CDR3 length: 13 amino acids. V dropped 7 bases and J dropped 7; count of bases not matched to a gene: 6. DNA for the CDR3: TGCAGCGGGTCGACAGGGGACAATTCACCCCTCCACTTT. Translated: CSGSTGDNSPLHF.

The V call is TRBV21-1, the J call TRBJ2-6. TRBV21-1 is tagged as a pseudogene. The CDR3 length is 20 residues. The CDR3 is CASTWGWHNLFTSGANVLTF. The CDR3 DNA is TGTGCCAGCACCTGGGGGTGGCACAACCTTTTTACTTCTGGGGCCAACGTCCTGACTTTC.